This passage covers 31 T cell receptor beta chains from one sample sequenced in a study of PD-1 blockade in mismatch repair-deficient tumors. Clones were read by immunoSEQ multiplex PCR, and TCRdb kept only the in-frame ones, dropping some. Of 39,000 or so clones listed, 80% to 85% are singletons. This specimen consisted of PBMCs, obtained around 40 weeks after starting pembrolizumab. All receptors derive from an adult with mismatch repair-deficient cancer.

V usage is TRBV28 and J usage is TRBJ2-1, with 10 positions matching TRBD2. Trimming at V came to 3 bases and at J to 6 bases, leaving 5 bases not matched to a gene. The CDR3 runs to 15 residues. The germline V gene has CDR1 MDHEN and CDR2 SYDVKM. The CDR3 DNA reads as TGTGCCAGCAGTTTGTTTACTAGCGGGACCAATGAGCAGTTCTTC. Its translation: CASSLFTSGTNEQFF.

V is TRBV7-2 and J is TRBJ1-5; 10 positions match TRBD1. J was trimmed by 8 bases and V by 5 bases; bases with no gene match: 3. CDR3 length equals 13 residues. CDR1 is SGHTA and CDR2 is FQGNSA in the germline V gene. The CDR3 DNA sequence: TGTGCCAGCAGCCCGGACAGGGGGGAGCCCCAGCATTTT. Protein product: CASSPDRGEPQHF.

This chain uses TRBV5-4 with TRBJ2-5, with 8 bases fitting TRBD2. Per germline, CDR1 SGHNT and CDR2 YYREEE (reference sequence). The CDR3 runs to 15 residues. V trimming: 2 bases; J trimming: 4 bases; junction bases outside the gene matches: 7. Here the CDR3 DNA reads TGTGCCAGCAGCTTAGGGCGGGGGGACGGAGAGACCCAGTACTTC. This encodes CASSLGRGDGETQYF.

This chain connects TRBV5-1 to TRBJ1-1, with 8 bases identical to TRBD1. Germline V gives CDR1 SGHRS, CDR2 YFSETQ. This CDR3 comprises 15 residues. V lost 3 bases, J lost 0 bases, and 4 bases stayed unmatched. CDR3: CASSYPDRVNTEAFF. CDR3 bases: TGCGCCAGCAGCTACCCGGACAGGGTGAACACTGAAGCTTTCTTT.

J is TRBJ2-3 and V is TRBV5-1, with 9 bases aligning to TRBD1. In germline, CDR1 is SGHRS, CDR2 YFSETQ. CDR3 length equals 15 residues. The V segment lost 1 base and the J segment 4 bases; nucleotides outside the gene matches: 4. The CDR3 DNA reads TGCGCCAGCAGCTTGTTGGGACAGGGAGCAGATACGCAGTATTTT. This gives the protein CASSLLGQGADTQYF.

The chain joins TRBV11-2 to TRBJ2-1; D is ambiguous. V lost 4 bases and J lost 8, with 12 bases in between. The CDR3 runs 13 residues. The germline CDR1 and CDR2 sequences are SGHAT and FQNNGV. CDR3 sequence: CASSSHLVYEQFF. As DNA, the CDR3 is TGTGCCAGCAGCTCGCATCTAGTCTATGAGCAGTTCTTC.

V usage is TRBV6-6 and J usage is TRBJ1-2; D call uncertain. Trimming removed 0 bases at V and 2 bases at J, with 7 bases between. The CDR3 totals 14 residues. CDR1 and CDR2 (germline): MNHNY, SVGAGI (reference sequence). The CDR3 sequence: CASSYSAENYGYTF. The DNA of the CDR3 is TGTGCCAGCAGTTACTCGGCGGAAAACTATGGCTACACCTTC.

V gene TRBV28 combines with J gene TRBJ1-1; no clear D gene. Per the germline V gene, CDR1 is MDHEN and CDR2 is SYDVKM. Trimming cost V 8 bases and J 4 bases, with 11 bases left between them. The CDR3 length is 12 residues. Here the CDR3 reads CASGLASTEAFF. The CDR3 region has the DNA TGTGCCAGCGGCTTGGCCTCCACTGAAGCTTTCTTT.

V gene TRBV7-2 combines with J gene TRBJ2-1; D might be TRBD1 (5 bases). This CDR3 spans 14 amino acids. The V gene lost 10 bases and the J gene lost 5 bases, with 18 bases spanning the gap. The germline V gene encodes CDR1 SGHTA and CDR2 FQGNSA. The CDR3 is CATRFTGSDNEQFF. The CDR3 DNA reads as TGTGCCACCCGTTTCACAGGATCAGACAATGAGCAGTTCTTC. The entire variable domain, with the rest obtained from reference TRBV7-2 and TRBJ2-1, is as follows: GAGVSQSPSNKVTEKGKDVELRCDPISGHTALYWYRQSLGQGLEFLIYFQGNSAPDKSGLPSDRFSAERTGGSVSTLTIQRTQQEDSAVYLCATRFTGSDNEQFFGPGTRLTVL.

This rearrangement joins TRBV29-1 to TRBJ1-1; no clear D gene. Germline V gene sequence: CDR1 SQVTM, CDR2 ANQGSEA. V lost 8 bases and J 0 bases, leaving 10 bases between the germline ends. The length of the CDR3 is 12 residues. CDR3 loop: CSSGGLNTEAFF. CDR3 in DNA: TGCAGCTCAGGTGGGCTGAACACTGAAGCTTTCTTT.

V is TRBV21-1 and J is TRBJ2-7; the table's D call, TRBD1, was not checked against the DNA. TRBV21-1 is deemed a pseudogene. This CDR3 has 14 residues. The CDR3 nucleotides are TGTGCCAGCAGCAAAAGGTTACAGGGGCACGAGCAGTACTTC. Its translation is CASSKRLQGHEQYF.

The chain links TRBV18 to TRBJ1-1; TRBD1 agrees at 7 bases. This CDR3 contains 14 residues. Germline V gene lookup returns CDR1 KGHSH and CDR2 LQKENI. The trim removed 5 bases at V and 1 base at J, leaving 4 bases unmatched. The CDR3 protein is CASSEDRSNTEAFF. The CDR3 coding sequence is TGTGCCAGCTCAGAGGACAGGTCGAACACTGAAGCTTTCTTT.

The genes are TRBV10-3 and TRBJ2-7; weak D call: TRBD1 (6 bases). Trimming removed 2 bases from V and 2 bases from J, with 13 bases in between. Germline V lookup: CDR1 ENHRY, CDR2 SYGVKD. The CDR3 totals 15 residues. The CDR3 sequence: CAISEGLRGTYEQYF. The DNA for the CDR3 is TGTGCCATCAGTGAGGGCCTCAGGGGCACCTACGAGCAGTACTTC.

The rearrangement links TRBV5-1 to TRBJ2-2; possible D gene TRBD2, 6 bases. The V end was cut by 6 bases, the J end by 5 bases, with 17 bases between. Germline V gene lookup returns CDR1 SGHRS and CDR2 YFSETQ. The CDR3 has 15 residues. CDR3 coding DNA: TGCGCCAGCAACCGGGACTCCTCGGGGACCGGGGAGCTGTTTTTT. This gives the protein CASNRDSSGTGELFF.

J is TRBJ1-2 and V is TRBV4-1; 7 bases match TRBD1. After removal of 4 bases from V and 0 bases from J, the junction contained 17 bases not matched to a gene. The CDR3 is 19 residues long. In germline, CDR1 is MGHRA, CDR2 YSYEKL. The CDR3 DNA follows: TGCGCCAGCAGCCTCGGTAGGGGCGACAGGGCTTTGGCTAACTATGGCTACACCTTC. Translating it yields CASSLGRGDRALANYGYTF.

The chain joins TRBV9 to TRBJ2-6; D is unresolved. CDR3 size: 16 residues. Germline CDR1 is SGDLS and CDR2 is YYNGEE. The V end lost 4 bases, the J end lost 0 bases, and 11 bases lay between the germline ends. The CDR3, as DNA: TGTGCCAGCAGCCCGAGACTGGACTCTGGGGCCAACGTCCTGACTTTC. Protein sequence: CASSPRLDSGANVLTF.

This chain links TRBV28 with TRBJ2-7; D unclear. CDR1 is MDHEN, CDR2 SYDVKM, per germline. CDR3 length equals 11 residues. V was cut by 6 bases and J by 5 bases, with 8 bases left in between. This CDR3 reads CASSSSHEQYF. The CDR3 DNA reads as TGTGCCAGCAGCTCCTCTCACGAGCAGTACTTC.

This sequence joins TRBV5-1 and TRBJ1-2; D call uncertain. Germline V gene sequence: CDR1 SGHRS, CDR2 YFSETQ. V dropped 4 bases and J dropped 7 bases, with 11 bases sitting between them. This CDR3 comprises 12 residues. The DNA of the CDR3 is TGCGCCAGCAGCATTGAAAGGAGTGGCTACACCTTC. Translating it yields CASSIERSGYTF.

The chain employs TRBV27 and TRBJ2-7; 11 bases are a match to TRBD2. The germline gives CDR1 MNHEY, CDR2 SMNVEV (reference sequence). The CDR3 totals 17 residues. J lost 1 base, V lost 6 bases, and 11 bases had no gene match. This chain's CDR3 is CASSSLIAGGSSYEQYF. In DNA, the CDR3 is TGTGCCAGCAGCTCTCTGATAGCGGGAGGGTCATCCTACGAGCAGTACTTC.

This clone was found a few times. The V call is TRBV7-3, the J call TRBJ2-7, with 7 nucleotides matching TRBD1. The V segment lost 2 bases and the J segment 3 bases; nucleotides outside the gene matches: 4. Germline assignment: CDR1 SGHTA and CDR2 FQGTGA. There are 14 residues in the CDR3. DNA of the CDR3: TGTGCCAGCAGCTTAGGACAGGATCACTACGAGCAGTACTTC. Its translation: CASSLGQDHYEQYF.

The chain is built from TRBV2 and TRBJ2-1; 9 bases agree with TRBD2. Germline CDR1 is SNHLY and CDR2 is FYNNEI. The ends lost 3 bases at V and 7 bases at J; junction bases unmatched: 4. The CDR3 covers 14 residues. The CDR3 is CASSEGSGSNEQFF. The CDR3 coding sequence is TGTGCCAGCAGTGAGGGTAGCGGGAGTAATGAGCAGTTCTTC.

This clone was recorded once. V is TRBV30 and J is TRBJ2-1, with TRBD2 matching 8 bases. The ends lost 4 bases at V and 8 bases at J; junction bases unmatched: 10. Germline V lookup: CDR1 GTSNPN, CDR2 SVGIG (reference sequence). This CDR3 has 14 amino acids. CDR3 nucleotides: TGTGCCTGGAATATAGCGGGACACTTCGATGAGCAGTTCTTC. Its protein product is CAWNIAGHFDEQFF.

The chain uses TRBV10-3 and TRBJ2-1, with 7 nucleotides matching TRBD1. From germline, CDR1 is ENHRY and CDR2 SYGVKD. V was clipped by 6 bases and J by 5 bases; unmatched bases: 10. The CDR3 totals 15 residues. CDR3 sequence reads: CAIRNPDRDDNEQFF. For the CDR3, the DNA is TGTGCCATCAGGAATCCAGACAGGGATGACAATGAGCAGTTCTTC.

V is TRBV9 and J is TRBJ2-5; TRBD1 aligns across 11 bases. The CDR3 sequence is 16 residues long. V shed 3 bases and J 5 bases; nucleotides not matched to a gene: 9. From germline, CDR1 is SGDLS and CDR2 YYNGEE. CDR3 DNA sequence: TGTGCCAGCAGCGAGGTCCCCGGACAGGGGGCGGAGACCCAGTACTTC. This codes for CASSEVPGQGAETQYF.

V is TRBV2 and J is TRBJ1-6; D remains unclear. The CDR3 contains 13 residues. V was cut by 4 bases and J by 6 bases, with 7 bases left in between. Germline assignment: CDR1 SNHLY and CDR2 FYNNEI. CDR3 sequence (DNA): TGTGCCAGCAGTGGCGCCCGTAATTCACCCCTCCACTTT. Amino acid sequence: CASSGARNSPLHF.

The CDR3 protein is CASSLAGADTQYF. DNA of the CDR3: TGTGCCAGCAGCTTAGCGGGAGCAGATACGCAGTATTTT. This chain links TRBV7-8 with TRBJ2-3, with a weak D call TRBD2 (5 bases). Germline V lookup: CDR1 SGHVS, CDR2 FQNEAQ. Trimming pared 0 bases from V and 4 bases from J, leaving 5 bases between. The length of the CDR3 is 13 residues.

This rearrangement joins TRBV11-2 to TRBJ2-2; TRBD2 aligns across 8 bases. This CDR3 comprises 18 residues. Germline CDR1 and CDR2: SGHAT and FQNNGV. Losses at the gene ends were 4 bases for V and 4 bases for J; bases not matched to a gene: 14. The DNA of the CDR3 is TGTGCCAGCAGCTACGGCCGACGTCGGGGGGGGGCCACCGGGGAGCTGTTTTTT. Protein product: CASSYGRRRGGATGELFF.

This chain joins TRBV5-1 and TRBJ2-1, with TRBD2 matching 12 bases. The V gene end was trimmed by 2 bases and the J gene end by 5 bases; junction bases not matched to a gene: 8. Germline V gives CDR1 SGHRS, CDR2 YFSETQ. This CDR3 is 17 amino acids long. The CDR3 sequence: CASSLAATSGSNNEQFF. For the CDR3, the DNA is TGCGCCAGCAGCTTAGCGGCGACTAGCGGGAGTAACAATGAGCAGTTCTTC. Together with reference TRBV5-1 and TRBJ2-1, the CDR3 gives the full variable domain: KAGVTQTPRYLIKTRGQQVTLSCSPISGHRSVSWYQQTPGQGLQFLFEYFSETQRNKGNFPGRFSGRQFSNSRSEMNVSTLELGDSALYLCASSLAATSGSNNEQFFGPGTRLTVL.

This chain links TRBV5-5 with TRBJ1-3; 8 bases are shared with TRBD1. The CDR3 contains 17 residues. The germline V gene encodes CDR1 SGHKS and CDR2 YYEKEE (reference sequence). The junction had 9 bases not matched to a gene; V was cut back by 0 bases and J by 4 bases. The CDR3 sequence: CASSLVAGGAKGNTIYF. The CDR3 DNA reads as TGTGCCAGCAGCTTGGTGGCAGGGGGCGCAAAGGGAAACACCATATATTTT.

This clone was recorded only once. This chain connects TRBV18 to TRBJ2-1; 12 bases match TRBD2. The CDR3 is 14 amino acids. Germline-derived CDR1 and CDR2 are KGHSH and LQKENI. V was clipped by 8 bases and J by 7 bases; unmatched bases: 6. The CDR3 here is CASQTSGSFNEQFF. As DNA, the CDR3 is TGTGCCAGCCAGACTAGCGGGAGTTTTAATGAGCAGTTCTTC.

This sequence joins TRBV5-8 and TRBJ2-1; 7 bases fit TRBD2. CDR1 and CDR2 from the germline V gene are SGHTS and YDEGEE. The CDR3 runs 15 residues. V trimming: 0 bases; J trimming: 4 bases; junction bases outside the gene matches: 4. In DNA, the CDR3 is TGTGCCAGCAGCTTGGGCCTAGCGGAATACAATGAGCAGTTCTTC. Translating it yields CASSLGLAEYNEQFF.